A selection of T cell receptor beta chains follows, all from one sample in a study of OX40 agonist ivuxolimab in advanced cancers. Profiled with immunoSEQ multiplex PCR; TCRdb holds only in-frame clones, not every one. The table has 70,000 or so clones, more than 70% seen once; the top ten hold 6.1%. Sequencing was performed on CD4+ or CD8+ T cells sorted from blood, taken in a trial of the OX40 agonist ivuxolimab. These receptors were obtained from an adult with an advanced solid tumor such as melanoma, head and neck, liver or kidney cancer. The CDR3 runs from the conserved cysteine through the conserved F or W. The D gene is left open where the match is weak. Rows give clone size only sometimes, using once, few, many, or a class for an expanded clone.

CASSPGAGGSRTQYF,TGTGCCAGCAGTCCCGGGGCGGGAGGGTCACGGACCCAGTACTTC,TRBV6-6,NA,TRBD2,TRBJ2-5
CASSPWYTGELFF,TGTGCCAGCAGCCCCTGGTACACCGGGGAGCTGTTTTTT,TRBV6-6,NA,NA,TRBJ2-2
CASSLGASRETQYF,TGTGCCAGCAGCTTAGGGGCTAGCCGGGAGACCCAGTACTTC,TRBV7-9,few,NA,TRBJ2-5
CASSLEWAGTDTQYF,TGTGCCAGCAGCTTAGAGTGGGCAGGCACAGATACGCAGTATTTT,TRBV7-8,once,NA,TRBJ2-3
CASSSTDRGHGYTF,TGTGCCAGCAGCTCCACGGACAGGGGCCATGGCTACACCTTC,TRBV7-9,few,TRBD1,TRBJ1-2
CASSSRGGFTDTQYF,TGTGCCAGCAGTTCCCGCGGGGGGTTCACAGATACGCAGTATTTT,TRBV6-5,NA,TRBD2,TRBJ2-3
CASSNHRGLGNTIYF,TGTGCCAGCAGTAACCACAGGGGGCTCGGAAACACCATATATTTT,TRBV2,NA,TRBD1,TRBJ1-3
CASSLRDGYGYTF,TGTGCCAGCAGCTTAAGGGACGGCTATGGCTACACCTTC,TRBV7-3,NA,NA,TRBJ1-2
CASSLSMTGVEQYF,TGTGCCAGCTCACTATCAATGACAGGGGTCGAGCAGTACTTC,TRBV18,NA,TRBD1,TRBJ2-7
CASRQQAGVYGYTF,TGTGCCAGCAGACAACAGGCTGGAGTCTATGGCTACACCTTC,TRBV6-5,NA,NA,TRBJ1-2
CASSPPVAVAEAFF,TGTGCCAGCAGTCCTCCGGTGGCAGTCGCTGAAGCTTTCTTT,TRBV6-6,NA,NA,TRBJ1-1
CAGASPGNTIYF,TGTGCAGGGGCCTCTCCTGGAAACACCATATATTTT,TRBV28,NA,NA,TRBJ1-3
CASSELAATYEQYF,TGTGCCAGCAGTGAGCTCGCGGCCACCTACGAGCAGTACTTC,TRBV2,NA,NA,TRBJ2-7
CASSLVGGSAEQYF,TGTGCCAGCAGCTTAGTCGGCGGGAGCGCCGAGCAGTACTTC,TRBV7-2,few,TRBD2,TRBJ2-7
CASSPLPTTASTDTQYF,TGTGCCAGCTCACCACTACCAACAACAGCAAGCACAGATACGCAGTATTTT,TRBV18,once,NA,TRBJ2-3
CASRDSGRGFEQYF,TGTGCCAGCAGGGACAGCGGGAGAGGATTTGAGCAGTACTTC,TRBV6-1,NA,TRBD2,TRBJ2-7
CASSVGLAGGTDTQYF,TGTGCCAGCAGCGTAGGGCTAGCGGGAGGCACAGATACGCAGTATTTT,TRBV5-4,NA,TRBD2,TRBJ2-3
CSVATGDEQFF,TGCAGCGTTGCTACCGGGGATGAGCAGTTCTTC,TRBV29-1,NA,NA,TRBJ2-1
CASSRNPGTSGSTGELFF,TGCGCCAGCAGCAGGAACCCCGGGACTAGCGGGAGTACCGGGGAGCTGTTTTTT,TRBV5-1,NA,TRBD2,TRBJ2-2
CASSLGGDYGYTF,TGCGCCAGCAGCTTGGGTGGGGACTATGGCTACACCTTC,TRBV5-1,once,NA,TRBJ1-2
CASSDALGNGYTF,TGTGCCAGCAGCGACGCGCTAGGTAATGGCTACACCTTC,TRBV7-3,NA,NA,TRBJ1-2
CATSRDQGVIGQGADGYTF,TGTGCCACCAGCAGAGATCAAGGGGTAATCGGACAGGGGGCCGATGGCTACACCTTC,TRBV15,NA,TRBD1,TRBJ1-2
CASSKTVGSTDTQYF,TGTGCCAGCAGCAAAACGGTAGGGAGCACAGATACGCAGTATTTT,TRBV7-9,NA,NA,TRBJ2-3
CASTGESSYNSPLHF,TGTGCCAGCACGGGCGAGAGCTCCTATAATTCACCCCTCCACTTT,TRBV2,NA,NA,TRBJ1-6
CASSSETASSGANVLTF,TGCGCCAGCAGCTCGGAGACGGCTAGCTCTGGGGCCAACGTCCTGACTTTC,TRBV5-1,once,NA,TRBJ2-6
CASSEAVELWAGRNQETQYF,TGTGCCAGCAGTGAAGCGGTTGAACTTTGGGCAGGGCGGAACCAAGAGACCCAGTACTTC,TRBV2,NA,NA,TRBJ2-5
CASSQDGTMPAFF,TGCGCCAGCAGCCAAGATGGGACAATGCCAGCTTTCTTT,TRBV4-3,once,NA,TRBJ1-1
CASSSRAGATYGYTF,TGTGCCAGCAGCAGCCGCGCAGGGGCAACCTATGGCTACACCTTC,TRBV11-2,NA,NA,TRBJ1-2
CASSINGRRGNQPQHF,TGTGCCAGTAGTATCAATGGCAGGAGGGGCAATCAGCCCCAGCATTTT,TRBV19,few,NA,TRBJ1-5
CASSLSRRGGGNEQFF,TGTGCCAGCAGCTTATCACGGCGGGGGGGCGGAAATGAGCAGTTCTTC,TRBV11-2,NA,TRBD2,TRBJ2-1
CASSLGWDSSYNEQFF,TGTGCCAGCAGCTTAGGATGGGACAGCTCCTACAATGAGCAGTTCTTC,TRBV11-3,NA,TRBD1,TRBJ2-1
CASSLMGWVAPLHF,TGTGCCAGCAGCTTGATGGGTTGGGTGGCACCCCTCCACTTT,TRBV5-6,few,NA,TRBJ1-6
CAWSPLPSGANVLTF,TGTGCCTGGAGCCCTCTCCCCTCTGGGGCCAACGTCCTGACTTTC,TRBV30,once,NA,TRBJ2-6
CASIPKGWSSTDTQYF,TGTGCCAGCATTCCCAAGGGGTGGTCTAGCACAGATACGCAGTATTTT,TRBV7-2,NA,NA,TRBJ2-3
CASSLRGAWYEQYF,TGTGCCAGCTCCCTCCGAGGGGCCTGGTACGAGCAGTACTTC,TRBV6-5,NA,NA,TRBJ2-7
CASSDQGLYGYTF,TGTGCCAGCAGTGATCAGGGCCTCTATGGCTACACCTTC,TRBV2,NA,NA,TRBJ1-2
CASSSGRLLNTEAFF,TGTGCCAGCAGTTCCGGTCGGTTATTGAACACTGAAGCTTTCTTT,TRBV2,NA,NA,TRBJ1-1
CSVGGGANYEQYF,TGCAGCGTTGGAGGAGGGGCTAACTACGAGCAGTACTTC,TRBV29-1,NA,NA,TRBJ2-7
CASSRTGGDTEAFF,TGTGCCAGCAGTCGGACAGGGGGGGACACTGAAGCTTTCTTT,TRBV2,once,TRBD1,TRBJ1-1
CASSSTKALNEKLFF,TGTGCCAGCAGTTCCACGAAGGCCCTTAATGAAAAACTGTTTTTT,TRBV9,NA,NA,TRBJ1-4
CSATQGTEAFF,TGCAGTGCGACTCAGGGAACTGAAGCTTTCTTT,TRBV20-1,NA,NA,TRBJ1-1
CAISEEYSNQPQHF,TGTGCCATCAGTGAGGAATATAGCAATCAGCCCCAGCATTTT,TRBV10-3,NA,NA,TRBJ1-5
CARWNTGELFF,TGTGCCCGCTGGAACACCGGGGAGCTGTTTTTT,TRBV30,NA,NA,TRBJ2-2
CASSSTGESPLHF,TGTGCCAGCAGTTCCACAGGGGAATCACCCCTCCACTTT,TRBV27,few,TRBD1,TRBJ1-6
CASSFPRTGPSQETQYF,TGTGCCAGCAGTTTTCCACGGACAGGGCCTTCCCAAGAGACCCAGTACTTC,TRBV7-2,NA,TRBD1,TRBJ2-5
CASSFGTSGERDTQYF,TGTGCCAGTAGTTTTGGGACTAGCGGGGAGAGAGATACGCAGTATTTT,TRBV19,NA,TRBD2,TRBJ2-3
CASSQDYRRAMQETQYF,TGCGCCAGCAGCCAAGATTATCGACGGGCCATGCAAGAGACCCAGTACTTC,TRBV4-3,NA,NA,TRBJ2-5
CASSAELADTQYF,TGTGCCAGCAGTGCCGAACTAGCAGATACGCAGTATTTT,TRBV6-4,once,NA,TRBJ2-3
CASSMGQLNYGYTF,TGTGCCAGTAGTATGGGGCAGCTTAACTATGGCTACACCTTC,TRBV19,NA,NA,TRBJ1-2
CASGPTRETQYF,TGTGCTAGTGGACCTACAAGAGAGACCCAGTACTTC,TRBV12-5,NA,NA,TRBJ2-5
CASSIARYNTEAFF,TGTGCCAGTAGTATAGCAAGATACAACACTGAAGCTTTCTTT,TRBV19,few,NA,TRBJ1-1
CASTKRGTYNEQFF,TGTGCCAGCACCAAGCGGGGGACGTACAATGAGCAGTTCTTC,TRBV6-1,NA,TRBD2,TRBJ2-1
CASSPLGGWVYEQYF,TGTGCCAGCAGCCCCCTTGGTGGTTGGGTCTACGAGCAGTACTTC,TRBV7-9,NA,NA,TRBJ2-7
CASSSGGGTEAFF,TGCGCCAGCAGCTCCGGAGGCGGCACTGAAGCTTTCTTT,TRBV5-1,once,NA,TRBJ1-1
CASSLRLAGGDEQFF,TGTGCCAGCAGCTTACGACTAGCGGGGGGCGATGAGCAGTTCTTC,TRBV7-8,NA,TRBD2,TRBJ2-1